This T cell receptor beta chain was recovered during a study of regulatory T cells in long-lasting Graves disease. Overall study: Antithyroid drug exposure in newly diagnosed Graves' patients had lasted under 3 months. Study outcomes and limitations: The study examined only peripheral blood, not thyroid tissue. There was favoring of TRBV28, TRBJ1-2 and TRBJ2-5 in persistent disease.

Concerning this clonotype itself: No antigen is known for it. A much larger clone sits a single nucleotide away, making a read error possible.

Indicated time point: newly diagnosed GD, antithyroid drugs for less than 3 months. Generation of the TCR library employed RNA extracted from PBMCs. Relying on iRepertoire HTBI primers and Arm-PCR of CDR3 regions, the team built TCR beta libraries. As handled by the study authors: From all samples, identification returned approximately 13 TRBJ and about 63 TRBV segments. Via MiXCR, TCRdb re-called the multiplex PCR reads, giving one row per CDR3 protein. The V and J calls, along with clone size, are taken from TCRdb and not from the paper's own processing. Of 300,000 to 400,000 distinct CDR3 sequences in the sample, about 14% were seen once. The length of the CDR3 is 15 residues. Looked up from germline, CDR1 is SGHKS and CDR2 is YYEKEE (reference sequence). V lost 4 bases, J lost 6 bases, and 10 bases stayed unmatched.

V gene TRBV5-5 combines with J gene TRBJ1-5; 7 bases agree with TRBD1. The specimen comprised peripheral blood mononuclear cells (PBMCs), sampled at new diagnosis, from a patient treated with antithyroid drugs. The TCR originated in a female donor with Graves disease. CDR3 nucleotide sequence: TGTGCCAGCAGCCACGACAGGGACCTGGGTCAGCCCCAGCATTTT. Amino acids: CASSHDRDLGQPQHF.